The 5 T cell receptor beta chains below come from one sample, sequenced in a study of T cell responses to AZD1222 COVID-19 vaccine. The data were produced by immunoSEQ multiplex PCR, yet TCRdb's version contains in-frame clones alone and is incomplete. This sample has 100,000 to 150,000 clones, with 80% to 90% found just once. The sequencing here drew on peripheral blood, taken on day 0 of AZD1222 vaccination. These receptors all stem from an adult in good health.

The gene calls are TRBV11-3 and TRBJ2-2, with 14 positions matching TRBD2. Per the germline V gene, CDR1 is SGHNT and CDR2 is YENEEA. The CDR3 runs 16 residues. Unmatched junction bases numbered 2, after V lost 4 bases and J lost 4 bases. This CDR3 reads CASSSGLAGGTGELFF. CDR3 DNA: TGTGCCAGCAGCTCAGGACTAGCGGGAGGCACCGGGGAGCTGTTTTTT.

With regard to this clone: Within the sample, other DNA sequences also encode this same CDR3. This rearrangement joins TRBV29-1 to TRBJ2-7; a weak D match, TRBD1 (6 bases). Trimming pared 0 bases from V and 3 bases from J, leaving 9 bases between. From germline, CDR1 is SQVTM and CDR2 ANQGSEA. This CDR3 spans 13 amino acids. The CDR3 spells CSVEDLQGYEQYF. The CDR3 coding sequence is TGCAGCGTTGAAGATTTACAGGGCTACGAGCAGTACTTC.

This clone is a singleton in its sample. The genes are TRBV21-1 and TRBJ1-5. TRBV21-1 is shown as a pseudogene. This CDR3 contains 14 residues. Written as DNA, the CDR3 is TGTGCCAGCAGCAAAGTGGGAACCCGGCAGCCCCAGCATTTT. Its translation: CASSKVGTRQPQHF.

This chain connects TRBV6-5 to TRBJ1-3; D ambiguous. CDR1 is MNHEY, CDR2 SVGAGI, per germline. V lost 6 bases, J lost 0 bases, and 12 bases lay in between. The CDR3 runs 15 residues. The CDR3 here is CASSVGRTSGNTIYF. The CDR3 region has the DNA TGTGCCAGCAGCGTAGGACGGACCTCTGGAAACACCATATATTTT.

The V gene is TRBV2, the J gene TRBJ1-6; 8 bases agree with TRBD1. This CDR3 region has 15 residues. Unmatched junction bases numbered 10, after V lost 8 bases and J lost 7 bases. Germline loops: CDR1 SNHLY, CDR2 FYNNEI. For the CDR3, the DNA is TGTGCCAGCCTCCCCTTGGGGGACAGGAATTCACCCCTCCACTTT. It yields the protein CASLPLGDRNSPLHF.